This section outlines one TCR beta chain sequence together with its context. Its binding antigen is unknown. No qualities accompany the bases; no much larger clone lies one base away. From the cysteine up to the phenylalanine, the CDR3 has a length of 13 residues. Only the CDR3 DNA is retained, 39 bases long and in frame from the first base. V lost 6 bases and J lost 0 bases; the stretch between them is 9 bases long. The germline V gene yields SNHLY for CDR1 and FYNNEI for CDR2. TCRbeta CDR3 regions were amplified from genomic DNA by means of the immunoSEQ Assay, a bias-controlled multiplex PCR. The published analysis was carried out like this. The number of nucleated cells in each sample was estimated from the amplification of reference gene primers within the assay. To quantify the absolute abundance of each unique TCRbeta CDR3 rearrangement, sequence reads were collapsed and filtered. For each sample, productive Simpson clonality was calculated as the square root of Simpson's diversity index across productive rearrangements. The source is immuneACCESS, and TCRdb retained only in-frame sequences with V and J called. Part of the clones is not carried over; for the studies checked, unresolved V genes explain less than half of this, and the remainder is unexplained. For V, J and clone size, that table is used; D and trimming come from the DNA. The sample includes some 71,000 clones, with under 90% observed a single time. Jointly, the top ten make up 13% of the sample.

One collaborating source in Seattle enrolled patients during active infection and followed them longitudinally through the course of disease. Whole blood was collected in K2EDTA tubes by collaborating institutions according to the institutions' own protocols. For TCRbeta analysis, collaborator samples were shipped as frozen whole blood, as isolated PBMCs, or as DNA extracted from either sample type. The sample belongs to a study of blood T cell repertoires in COVID-19 (TCRdb year 2020). Some background on the complete study: Collaborator samples came from the United States, Italy and Spain and covered acute and convalescent phases of COVID-19. The repertoires were released in a freely available public database meant as a resource for research on the immune response to SARS-CoV-2. The material from the prospective study consisted of cDNA or gDNA derived from T cells, B-cell-depleted T cells, or PBMCs. The samples were drawn from the first 160 participants of the ongoing ImmuneRACE study and from 1,200 or so subjects provided by 6 global collaborators. Where HLA class I and class II types were available, the types were taken from metadata supplied by the sample provider, not from assay-based typing. Subjects who had been exposed to COVID-19, were actively infected with it, or had recovered from it provided the deeply sampled blood TCRbeta repertoires that made up the dataset. The sample metadata nearly always contained a de-identified subject ID, COVID-19 status, age in years and sex. What the research found in general, with its limitations: The quantity of clinical and demographic metadata differed by source and by participant and was supplied without curation.

The sample comprised peripheral blood. The receptor was isolated from a man aged 50 or older with COVID-19, enrolled during active disease. The V and J genes are TRBV2 and TRBJ2-7; too little of a D gene remains to name it. The CDR3 corresponds to CASSAQNSYEQYF. The bases are TGTGCCAGCAGCGCACAAAACTCCTACGAGCAGTACTTC.